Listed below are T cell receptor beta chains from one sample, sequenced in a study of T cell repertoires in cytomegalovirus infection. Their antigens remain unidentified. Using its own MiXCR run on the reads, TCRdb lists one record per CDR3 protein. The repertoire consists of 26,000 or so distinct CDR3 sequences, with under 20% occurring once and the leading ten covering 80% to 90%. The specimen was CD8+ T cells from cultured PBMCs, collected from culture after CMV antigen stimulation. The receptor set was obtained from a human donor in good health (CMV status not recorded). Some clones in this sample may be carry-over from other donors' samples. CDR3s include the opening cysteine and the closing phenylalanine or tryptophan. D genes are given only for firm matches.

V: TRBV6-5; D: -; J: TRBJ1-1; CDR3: CASSYGQINTEAFF
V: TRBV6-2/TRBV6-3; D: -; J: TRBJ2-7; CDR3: CASRDLADSEDRRGHYEQYF
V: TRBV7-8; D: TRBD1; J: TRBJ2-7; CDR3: CASSLGTGDEQYF
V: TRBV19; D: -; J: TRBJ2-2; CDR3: CASSPTGNTGELFF
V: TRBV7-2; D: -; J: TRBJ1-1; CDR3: CASSPYRGGNTEAFF
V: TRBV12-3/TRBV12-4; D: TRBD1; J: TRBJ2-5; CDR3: CASRRQGRETQYF
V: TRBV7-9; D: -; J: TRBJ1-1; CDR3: CASSPHTQEAFF
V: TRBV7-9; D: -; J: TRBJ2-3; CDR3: CASSLGVVDTQYF
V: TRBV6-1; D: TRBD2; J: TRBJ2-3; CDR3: CASRPWGGPTDTQYF
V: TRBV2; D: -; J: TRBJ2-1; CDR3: CASWTGTSPYNEQFF
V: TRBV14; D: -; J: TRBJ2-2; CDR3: CASSLRSGAGELFF
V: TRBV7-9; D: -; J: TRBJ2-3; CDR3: CASRLTDLTDTQYF
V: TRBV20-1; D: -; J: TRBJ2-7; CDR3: CSARDGARSSYEQYF
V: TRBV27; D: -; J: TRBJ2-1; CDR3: CASSPSPNEQFF
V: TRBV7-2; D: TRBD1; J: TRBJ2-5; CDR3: CASSLQLRQGVQETQYF